The T cell receptor (beta chain) under discussion was sequenced for a study of blood T cell repertoires in COVID-19. Participants came from 20 to 25 US areas, aged roughly 18 to 100 years. Sequencing used immunoSEQ multiplex PCR; TCRdb keeps in-frame clones, though not all of them. The table lists a few hundred thousand clones, 70% to 90% of them singletons. The CDR3 loop spans 16 amino acids. The sequence derives from a woman in her forties or fifties with acute COVID-19. Source material: PBMCs or T cells enriched from blood (not recorded which). The chain employs TRBV21-1 and TRBJ1-5. TRBV21-1 is termed a pseudogene. CDR3 DNA sequence: TGTGCCAGCAGCAAAAATGGTACGGGGATGGGTCAGCCCCAGCATTTT. It translates to CASSKNGTGMGQPQHF.